This T cell receptor beta chain originates from a study of naive and memory T cell subsets. Study findings and constraints: Over 95% of naive TCR sequences appeared only once after error correction, unlike memory subsets. Naive repertoires, especially CD8, held a few larger clonotypes, possibly memory cells re-expressing CD45RA.

The beta constant-region primer was an equimolar mix of two oligonucleotides covering TRBC1 and TRBC2. Four rounds of PCR amplified the ligated cDNA using nested alpha and beta constant-region primers plus SP2. An oligonucleotide with the SP2 primer and a 12-nucleotide UMI was ligated to the cDNA 3' end. TCRdb itself ran the UMI-ligation and nested PCR reads through MiXCR, one entry per CDR3 protein. The sample gives about 160,000 distinct CDR3 sequences, 22% of which show up once; roughly 0.1% is in the top ten. V gave up 5 bases and J gave up 6 bases, with 32 bases separating them. Germline V lookup: CDR1 MDHEN, CDR2 SYDVKM. The CDR3 is 20 amino acids. This clonotype was counted a few times. The antigen is undetermined. CD4 T cells were positively selected, then CD8 T cells from the CD4-negative fraction.

The material sequenced was naive CD4+ T cells from blood. This sequence joins TRBV28 and TRBJ2-1; tentative D call: TRBD2 (7 bases). The sequence derives from a human donor in good health. The CDR3 DNA follows: TGTGCCAGCAGTCTCCCCCCAGGGGTGGGAGGGCCGAGTGGTGGCAATGAGCAGTTCTTC. Protein sequence: CASSLPPGVGGPSGGNEQFF.